This record covers a single T cell receptor beta chain. The antigen remains undetermined. Previously reported methods and listed TCR primers produced the bulk TCR libraries. MiXCR, applied by TCRdb to the PCR reads, yields one record per CDR3 protein. The sample has 550,000 to 750,000 distinct CDR3 sequences; just under 20% are singletons. Trimming left V 3 bases short and J 3 bases short, with 24 bases between. The CDR3 is made up of 19 amino acids. CDR1 ENHRY and CDR2 SYGVKD come from the germline V gene. This entry belongs to a study of molecular identifiers for immune sequencing clone quantification. Study findings and constraints: Reports indicate spiked Jurkat TCR RNA from one cell could be found among around 1 million naive cells.

The sequence was collected from a human donor in good health. Some libraries in this study had Jurkat cell RNA spiked in. The chain employs TRBV10-3 and TRBJ1-5; TRBD1 is a possible D gene (5 bases). The sample was naive CD8+ T cells from blood, with Jurkat cell RNA spiked in. Indicated subset: FACS-sorted CD8+CD4-CCR7+CD45RA+ naive T cells. The CDR3 nucleotides read TGTGCCATCAGTGACAGCCCGGGAGGAGCTGAAGGACACAATCAGCCCCAGCATTTT. The encoded protein is CAISDSPGGAEGHNQPQHF.